The 29 T cell receptor beta chains in this list originate from one sample, sequenced in a study of breast tumors, draining lymph nodes, adjacent tissues. Axillary draining lymph nodes of breast cancer patients supplied the node samples. TCRdb used MiXCR to reprocess the multiplex PCR reads, holding one entry per CDR3 protein. The sample lists about 110,000 distinct CDR3 sequences; about 29% were seen once. The source material was axillary lymph node tissue. The receptors originated from a female donor with breast cancer. Some clones in this sample may be carry-over from other donors' samples.

This clonotype has ten or more counts. The gene calls are TRBV20-1 and TRBJ2-5; TRBD1 might be the D (6 bases). Germline V gives CDR1 DFQATT, CDR2 SNEGSKA (reference sequence). Trimming removed 0 bases from V and 1 base from J, with 9 bases in between. The CDR3 sequence is 14 residues long. This CDR3 reads CSARDGGGQETQYF. The CDR3 DNA sequence: TGCAGTGCTAGAGATGGGGGCGGCCAAGAGACCCAGTACTTC.

This clonotype was seen more than once but under ten times. A much larger clone sits a single nucleotide away, making a read error possible. The rearrangement uses TRBV5-6 and TRBJ2-7, with D maybe TRBD2 (6 bases). This CDR3 comprises 15 residues. The germline V gene has CDR1 SGHDT and CDR2 YYEEEE. Trimming took off 1 base at V and 4 bases at J, with 15 bases between the two ends. The CDR3 region is CASSLRGTLQYEQYF. The DNA of the CDR3 is TGTGCCAGCAGCTTGCGGGGGACTCTCCAATACGAGCAGTACTTC.

The J gene is TRBJ2-5, the V gene TRBV20-1; D ambiguous. The CDR3 spans 12 residues. CDR1 is DFQATT and CDR2 is SNEGSKA in the germline V gene (reference sequence). Between the trimmed V and J ends, which lost 3 bases and 2 bases, there was a span of 7 bases. CDR3 bases: TGCAGTGCTAGTCAAGGACAAGAGACCCAGTACTTC. Its protein product is CSASQGQETQYF.

This clonotype came up many times. V usage is TRBV4-1 and J usage is TRBJ2-3, with 10 bases aligning to TRBD2. Germline-derived CDR1 and CDR2 are MGHRA and YSYEKL. CDR3 length: 17 residues. With 2 bases clipped from V and 4 bases from J, the junction kept 9 bases outside the gene matches. The DNA for the CDR3 is TGCGCCAGCAGCCAAAGCGGACTAGCGGTGGTGGCAGATACGCAGTATTTT. Translated: CASSQSGLAVVADTQYF.

For this clonotype: Relative to the germline gene, one junction end is altered; a read error may explain this. The chain recombines TRBV19 with TRBJ2-3, with D tentatively TRBD1 (5 bases). The CDR3 consists of 17 residues. Germline V gene sequence: CDR1 LNHDA, CDR2 SQIVND (reference sequence). In nucleotides, the CDR3 is TGTGCCAGTAGTAGGTTAGTGGGGCCCCAGAACCAAGAGACCCAGTCCTTC. Translating gives CASSRLVGPQNQETQSF.

This clonotype was detected ten times or more. The gene calls are TRBV19 and TRBJ2-7; 10 bases agree with TRBD1. The CDR3 runs to 13 residues. V dropped 6 bases and J dropped 6; count of bases not matched to a gene: 5. Germline CDR1 LNHDA, CDR2 SQIVND (reference sequence). The chain's CDR3 is CASSWTGGIEQYF. CDR3 coding DNA: TGTGCCAGTAGCTGGACAGGGGGGATCGAGCAGTACTTC.

The genes are TRBV11-2 and TRBJ2-5, with 13 bases matching TRBD2. With V trimmed by 5 bases and J by 5 bases, 11 bases remained unmatched. Germline-derived CDR1 and CDR2 are SGHAT and FQNNGV. This CDR3 comprises 17 residues. In DNA form, the CDR3 reads TGTGCCAGCAGCCCAACTAGCGGGAGGGCCAGGGCCGAGACCCAGTACTTC. Protein: CASSPTSGRARAETQYF.

This clonotype has a count of ten or more. This chain joins TRBV5-6 and TRBJ2-5, with a possible D match to TRBD1 (6 bases). The CDR3 covers 17 residues. Trimming pared 3 bases from V and 5 bases from J, leaving 23 bases between. The germline CDR1 and CDR2 sequences are SGHDT and YYEEEE. In DNA form, the CDR3 reads TGTGCCAGCAGCTGGCGGCAGGGCAGGGGCCTCTGGGAGACCCAGTACTTC. Its translation: CASSWRQGRGLWETQYF.

Concerning this clonotype: The junction and the germline gene differ at one end; a read error may be behind it. The chain uses TRBV15 and TRBJ2-7; D might be TRBD2 (5 bases). Looked up from germline, CDR1 is LNHNV and CDR2 is YYDKDF (reference sequence). The CDR3 covers 15 residues. This CDR3 reads CATSIERSPTYGQYF. The CDR3 DNA reads as TGTGCCACCAGCATAGAGCGGAGTCCCACCTACGGGCAGTACTTC.

This clonotype has ten or more counts. The V and J genes are TRBV5-1 and TRBJ1-4; D remains ambiguous. CDR3 length: 14 amino acids. Trimming removed 4 bases at V and 7 bases at J, with 14 bases between. Per germline, CDR1 SGHRS and CDR2 YFSETQ. This chain's CDR3 is CASSGGEGGEKLFF. The CDR3, as DNA: TGCGCCAGCAGCGGTGGGGAAGGAGGTGAAAAACTGTTTTTT.

The table lists this clonotype with a few counts. A much larger clone is a single base away; this may be a read error. The chain recombines TRBV6-1 with TRBJ2-5, with TRBD2 matching 7 bases. Germline lookup yields CDR1 MNHNS and CDR2 SASEGT. This CDR3 region has 13 residues. CDR3 sequence (DNA): TGTGCCAGCAGTCAAGCGGGGAGAGAGACCCAGTACTTC. This translates into CASSQAGRETQYF.

This clonotype was seen repeatedly, ten times or more. This chain joins TRBV2 and TRBJ2-7, with 9 bases matching TRBD2. CDR1 and CDR2 (germline): SNHLY, FYNNEI. After removal of 4 bases from V and 2 bases from J, the junction contained 3 bases not matched to a gene. There are 14 residues in the CDR3. CDR3: CASSGRLAAYEQYF. The CDR3 DNA follows: TGTGCCAGCAGTGGGCGACTAGCGGCCTACGAGCAGTACTTC. Filled out from reference TRBV2 and TRBJ2-7, the complete variable domain reads EPEVTQTPSHQVTQMGQEVILRCVPISNHLYFYWYRQILGQKVEFLVSFYNNEISEKSEIFDDQFSVERPDGSNFTLKIRSTKLEDSAMYFCASSGRLAAYEQYFGPGTRLTVT.

In this sample, this clonotype turned up many times. This chain uses TRBV20-1 with TRBJ2-7, with D perhaps TRBD1 (6 bases). This CDR3 has 12 residues. Germline values: CDR1 DFQATT, CDR2 SNEGSKA (reference sequence). The V end was cut by 5 bases, the J end by 2 bases, with 10 bases between. CDR3 nucleotide sequence: TGCAGTGCTCCACAGGGAACCTACGAGCAGTACTTC. Encoded protein: CSAPQGTYEQYF.

This clonotype has ten or more counts. This chain joins TRBV3-1 and TRBJ2-7, with 8 positions matching TRBD1. Trimming took 4 bases from V and 4 from J; bases not matched to a gene: 6. Germline V CDR1 and CDR2: LGHDT, YNNKEL (reference sequence). The CDR3 has 14 residues. The CDR3 loop reads CASSLGQGGYEQYF. The CDR3 DNA reads TGTGCCAGCAGCCTCGGACAGGGAGGATACGAGCAGTACTTC.

A word on this clonotype: The junction and the germline gene differ at one end; a read error may be behind it. V and J are TRBV12-3 or TRBV12-4 and TRBJ1-6; 9 bases agree with TRBD1. This CDR3 has 16 amino acids. The CDR3 here is CASSLTGGAGNPPLHF. CDR3 in DNA: TGTGCCAGCAGCTTAACAGGGGGCGCAGGTAATCCACCCCTCCACTTT.

This clonotype was seen repeatedly, ten times or more. The rearrangement uses TRBV7-3 and TRBJ2-5; no reliable D call. Germline loops: CDR1 SGHTA, CDR2 FQGTGA. With 4 bases removed from V and 5 bases from J, the gap between germline ends came to 11 bases. The CDR3 consists of 13 residues. CDR3 region: CASSSGPRETQYF. In DNA form, the CDR3 reads TGTGCCAGCAGCTCTGGACCGCGCGAGACCCAGTACTTC.

This clonotype has at least ten counts. The chain links TRBV12-3 or TRBV12-4 to TRBJ1-3; D unclear. The length of the CDR3 is 13 residues. V dropped 4 bases and J dropped 8 bases, with 12 bases sitting between them. The CDR3 DNA reads as TGTGCCAGCAGTTCTGGGGAGGAAGACACCATATATTTT. This codes for CASSSGEEDTIYF.

The chain couples TRBV20-1 to TRBJ2-1; tentative D call: TRBD1 (6 bases). The CDR3 is 14 residues long. Germline loops: CDR1 DFQATT, CDR2 SNEGSKA (reference sequence). The V and J ends lost 3 bases and 6 bases respectively, with 15 bases between them. This CDR3 reads CSARGASWTNEQFF. CDR3 coding DNA: TGCAGTGCTAGGGGGGCTAGTTGGACCAATGAGCAGTTCTTC.

This rearrangement joins TRBV19 to TRBJ1-3, with D tentatively TRBD1 (6 bases). V lost 5 bases to trimming and J lost 4 bases, with 9 bases between them. CDR1 is LNHDA, CDR2 SQIVND, per germline (reference sequence). There are 13 residues in the CDR3. Here the CDR3 reads CASSPTGGNTIYF. CDR3 bases: TGTGCCAGTAGTCCTACAGGGGGAAACACCATATATTTT.

In this sample, this clonotype turned up many times. One junction end does not reproduce the germline sequence, and a read error may be involved. The chain carries TRBV7-9 and TRBJ1-2; TRBD1 matches 10 bases. The CDR3 is 15 amino acids. Germline V gene lookup returns CDR1 SEHNR and CDR2 FQNEAQ (reference sequence). The CDR3 coding sequence is TGTGCCAGCAGCCCTCGACAGGGGGCGGGAGCTGGCTACCCCTTC. Encoded protein: CASSPRQGAGAGYPF.

This clonotype was recorded at least ten times. At one of its ends the junction is not consistent with the germline gene, which may arise from a read error. The chain uses TRBV7-9 and TRBJ2-5; weak D call: TRBD2 (6 bases). The CDR3 covers 15 residues. Germline V lookup: CDR1 SEHNR, CDR2 FQNEAQ (reference sequence). The chain's CDR3 is CASSPHLAGRETQHF. Here the CDR3 DNA reads TGTGCCAGCAGCCCCCACCTGGCGGGAAGAGAGACCCAGCACTTC.

This clonotype was found many times. The V gene is TRBV20-1, the J gene TRBJ2-5; weak D call: TRBD2 (6 bases). CDR1 and CDR2 from the germline V gene are DFQATT and SNEGSKA (reference sequence). Trimming took 6 bases from V and 3 from J, leaving 14 bases between them. The CDR3 consists of 13 residues. In nucleotides, the CDR3 is TGCAGTGCCCGGGACGGGGGAAAAGAGACCCAGTACTTC. Its translation is CSARDGGKETQYF.

In this sample, this clonotype turned up many times. V and J are TRBV4-2 and TRBJ1-4, with D unresolved. Trimming stripped 1 base from V and 2 bases from J, with 2 bases between. Germline values: CDR1 LGHNA, CDR2 YNFKEQ. The CDR3 has 13 amino acids. CDR3 DNA: TGTGCCAGCAGCCAAGTCACTAATGAAAAACTGTTTTTT. It codes for CASSQVTNEKLFF.

The chain couples TRBV7-3 to TRBJ1-5; a possible D gene is TRBD1 (6 bases). CDR3 length: 14 residues. Germline CDR1 reads SGHTA; CDR2 reads FQGTGA. Trimming removed 3 bases at V and 7 bases at J, with 13 bases between. CDR3 coding DNA: TGTGCCAGCAGCTTGGGGGCAGCGTCACAGCCCCAGCATTTT. Protein sequence: CASSLGAASQPQHF.

At least ten counts were recorded for this clonotype. The V call is TRBV7-3, the J call TRBJ1-2; unclear D gene. Between the trimmed V and J ends, which lost 8 bases and 8 bases, there was a span of 18 bases. The CDR3 length is 13 residues. CDR1 is SGHTA and CDR2 is FQGTGA in the germline V gene. In DNA, the CDR3 is TGTGCCAGCCTCTACAGTTCTAAGGGAGGCTACACCTTC. Protein sequence: CASLYSSKGGYTF.

Details on this clonotype: Given the absence of the conserved phenylalanine or tryptophan at the CDR3 end, a read error is likely. This chain joins TRBV7-2 and TRBJ2-1, with 13 bases aligning to TRBD2. The germline V gene encodes CDR1 SGHTA and CDR2 FQGNSA. The CDR3 is 17 residues long. The CDR3 sequence: CASSRTSGSITYNEQFS. The CDR3 DNA reads as TGCGCCAGCAGCCGGACTAGCGGGAGTATAACCTACAATGAGCAGTTCTCC.

This clonotype was observed many times. The CDR3 loop is CASNSNQPQHF. CDR3 sequence (DNA): TGTGCCAGCAATAGCAATCAGCCCCAGCATTTT. The V and J genes are TRBV12-3 or TRBV12-4 and TRBJ1-5; D gene unclear. This CDR3 is built from 11 residues. V lost 7 bases and J 0 bases, leaving 1 base between the germline ends.

About this clonotype: Because the CDR3 is missing its conserved closing phenylalanine or tryptophan, this is likely a read error. CDR3 sequence reads: CASSPGTDSQPQHL. CDR3 in DNA: TGCGCCAGCAGCCCCGGGACAGATAGTCAGCCCCAGCATCTT. The V and J genes are TRBV7-2 and TRBJ1-5; 7 bases fit TRBD1. This CDR3 is built from 14 residues. Germline V lookup: CDR1 SGHTA, CDR2 FQGNSA.

The V and J genes are TRBV6-6 and TRBJ2-2; tentative D call: TRBD1 (6 bases). V gave up 7 bases and J gave up 4 bases, with 13 bases separating them. Germline V gives CDR1 MNHNY, CDR2 SVGAGI (reference sequence). This CDR3 spans 14 amino acids. CDR3 nucleotide sequence: TGTGCCAGCACCCCCCAGGGGAGCACCGGGGAGCTGTTTTTT. It yields the protein CASTPQGSTGELFF.